Listed here are 5 T cell receptor beta chains from one sample, sequenced in a study of cytomegalovirus exposure and HLA in healthy donors (dated by TCRdb to 2017 to 2019). The library was built by means of the immunoSEQ multiplex PCR assay. The multiplex PCR relied on a mix of 60 forward primers for TCR Vbeta segments and 13 reverse primers for TCR Jbeta segments. Drawn from immuneACCESS, this table holds only the in-frame rearrangements with V and J called that TCRdb kept. Clones are partly lost; checked studies trace under half to an unresolved V gene and leave the rest unexplained. A total of 130,000 or so clones appear in this sample, roughly four fifths of them only once. The ten most abundant clones make up under 2% of the sample. Sequencing used PBMCs. Receptors originate from a female donor in good health and CMV-seropositive.

This clone was observed a handful of times. The chain is built from TRBV4-1 and TRBJ1-5; no definite D call. The germline CDR1 and CDR2 sequences are MGHRA and YSYEKL. The CDR3 spans 13 residues. V shed 0 bases and J shed 8 bases, with 8 bases lying between them. The CDR3 DNA reads TGCGCCAGCAGCCAAGAGGGGAGGGAGCCCCAGCATTTT. Its translation is CASSQEGREPQHF.

The J gene is TRBJ2-6, the V gene TRBV29-1; D perhaps matches TRBD1 (5 bases). CDR3 size: 14 residues. The germline V gene has CDR1 SQVTM and CDR2 ANQGSEA. Trimming took off 6 bases at V and 0 bases at J, with 9 bases between the two ends. CDR3: CSVKDSSGANVLTF. As DNA, the CDR3 is TGCAGCGTAAAAGACAGCTCTGGGGCCAACGTCCTGACTTTC.

This clone was observed a handful of times. The genes are TRBV4-1 and TRBJ2-7; 9 bases are a match to TRBD1. Trimming removed 3 bases from V and 5 bases from J; junction bases left unmatched: 8. Germline assignment: CDR1 MGHRA and CDR2 YSYEKL. This CDR3 has 15 amino acids. As DNA, the CDR3 is TGCGCCAGCAGCCAGACCGGGACAGGGATACACGAGCAGTACTTC. Translation: CASSQTGTGIHEQYF.

The V and J genes are TRBV10-2 and TRBJ1-1; the match to TRBD1 covers 7 bases. The J segment lost 3 bases and the V segment lost 6 bases, leaving 7 bases of the junction unmatched. The CDR3 spans 14 residues. Germline-derived CDR1 and CDR2 are WSHSY and SAAADI. The CDR3: CASRSGGRYTEAFF. The CDR3 region has the DNA TGCGCCAGCAGGTCAGGGGGTCGGTACACTGAAGCTTTCTTT.

The rearrangement joins TRBV5-1 to TRBJ2-7, with 8 bases identical to TRBD1. This CDR3 comprises 14 residues. V was clipped by 4 bases and J by 5 bases; unmatched bases: 8. Germline loops: CDR1 SGHRS, CDR2 YFSETQ. In nucleotides, the CDR3 is TGCGCCAGCAGCAGTGTAGCCAGGGGGCACGAGCAGTACTTC. Translating it yields CASSSVARGHEQYF.